The entry below describes one TCR beta chain. Its specificity is not known. This CDR3 comprises 14 residues. Germline V CDR1 and CDR2: SGHAT, FQNNGV. The method, 5' RACE with UMI labels, was used to prepare the TRB cDNA libraries. From its re-call of the 5' RACE reads, TCRdb lists each CDR3 protein once, without DNA. The listing records approximately 88,000 distinct CDR3 sequences. This record belongs to a study of CXCR3-negative and CXCR3-positive naive CD8 T cells. Study-wide results and caveats: The study found comparably high diversity in both naive subsets and much lower diversity in memory CD8+ cells. Hydrophobicity was higher for TRB CDR3s found in CXCR3-positive naive cells than in CXCR3-negative naive cells.

Naive CD8+ T cells had a CD45RO-CCR7+CD27+CD95- phenotype. The source of this sequence is a human donor in good health. Some clones in this sample may be carry-over from other donors' samples. The chain joins TRBV11-2 to TRBJ2-5. Specimen: naive CXCR3+ CD8+ T cells from blood. Subset reported: CD45RO-CCR7+CD27+CD95- naive CD8+ T cells expressing CXCR3 (TNR3+). CDR3 in amino acids: CASSLDQNQETQYF.